Each of the 9 T cell receptor beta chains below was sequenced from the same sample in a study of PD-L1 blockade in urothelial cancer. The protocol was immunoSEQ multiplex PCR, while the TCRdb copy is restricted to in-frame clones and leaves out a portion. This table has over 100,000 clones, around 93% appearing once. The time point was: peripheral blood 6 weeks after treatment start. The sample in question was PBMCs, obtained around atezolizumab (anti-PD-L1) treatment. These receptors originate from a man aged 55 to 70 with urothelial cancer.

This clone is a singleton in its sample. The chain joins TRBV29-1 to TRBJ1-1, with a possible D match to TRBD1 (5 bases). V gave up 5 bases and J gave up 1 base, with 11 bases separating them. The germline V gene has CDR1 SQVTM and CDR2 ANQGSEA. This CDR3 contains 13 residues. CDR3 nucleotides: TGCAGCGTTTCGGACGGACAGAACACTGAAGCTTTCTTT. Protein: CSVSDGQNTEAFF.

V and J are TRBV5-1 and TRBJ2-3, with 9 nucleotides matching TRBD1. Trimming removed 4 bases from V and 4 bases from J; junction bases left unmatched: 7. Germline CDR1 SGHRS, CDR2 YFSETQ. The CDR3 totals 15 residues. CDR3 in DNA: TGCGCCAGCAGCCCGCCAACAGGGGGCTCAGATACGCAGTATTTT. Amino acids: CASSPPTGGSDTQYF.

This chain uses TRBV7-2 with TRBJ1-2, with D possibly matching TRBD1 (5 bases). Trimming pared 1 base from V and 7 bases from J, leaving 13 bases between. Germline CDR1 SGHTA, CDR2 FQGNSA. The CDR3 runs to 14 residues. The CDR3 nucleotides are TGTGCCAGCAGCTTAGGGGAGGGACTAGCTGGCTACACCTTC. As protein: CASSLGEGLAGYTF.

This chain uses TRBV6-1 with TRBJ1-4; 7 bases fit TRBD1. CDR3 size: 14 residues. Germline V gives CDR1 MNHNS, CDR2 SASEGT. V shed 7 bases, J shed 7 bases, and the junction held 9 bases outside the gene matches. CDR3 sequence: CASNRQGGAEKLFF. The CDR3 region has the DNA TGTGCCAGCAACAGACAGGGCGGTGCTGAAAAACTGTTTTTT.

As to this clone: Other DNA sequences in the same sample also yield this CDR3. The CDR3 spells CASSYSQGPYEQYF. The CDR3 DNA reads as TGTGCCAGCAGTTACAGTCAGGGTCCCTACGAGCAGTACTTC. V and J are TRBV6-5 and TRBJ2-7; TRBD1 might be the D (5 bases). V was clipped by 2 bases and J by 2 bases, with 10 bases between them. In germline, CDR1 is MNHEY, CDR2 SVGAGI. The length of the CDR3 is 14 residues.

The chain employs TRBV19 and TRBJ1-3; no clear D gene. Germline V gene data show CDR1 as LNHDA and CDR2 as SQIVND (reference sequence). This CDR3 has 15 amino acids. The ends were cut back, 5 bases at V and 1 base at J, with 12 bases in the middle. The CDR3 coding sequence is TGTGCCAGTAGTTCCTTGGCGACTTCTGGAAACACCATATATTTT. It translates to CASSSLATSGNTIYF.

The rearrangement uses TRBV13 and TRBJ2-1; 12 bases line up with TRBD2. This CDR3 is built from 15 residues. The junction had 3 bases not matched to a gene; V was cut back by 5 bases and J by 4 bases. Germline V gene lookup returns CDR1 PRHDT and CDR2 FYEKMQ (reference sequence). This CDR3 is CASSHGLAGYNEQFF. The DNA of the CDR3 is TGTGCCAGCAGCCACGGACTAGCGGGATACAATGAGCAGTTCTTC.

The chain links TRBV6-1 to TRBJ1-1, with 9 nucleotides matching TRBD1. J gave up 3 bases and V 5 bases, and 4 bases lay outside the gene matches. Germline loops: CDR1 MNHNS, CDR2 SASEGT. The CDR3 is made up of 14 amino acids. CDR3 nucleotide sequence: TGTGCCAGCAGTCTACAGGGGGCCCACACTGAAGCTTTCTTT. Translated, it gives CASSLQGAHTEAFF.

The V and J genes are TRBV19 and TRBJ2-1; 9 bases align to TRBD2. The CDR3 spans 19 residues. The germline CDR1 and CDR2 sequences are LNHDA and SQIVND (reference sequence). V gave up 0 bases and J gave up 6 bases; unmatched junction bases: 15. DNA for the CDR3: TGTGCCAGTAGTATAGATGGGGGCCCAGGGCTAGCGGGACTCAATGAGCAGTTCTTC. Protein: CASSIDGGPGLAGLNEQFF. The entire variable domain, with the rest obtained from reference TRBV19 and TRBJ2-1, is as follows: DGGITQSPKYLFRKEGQNVTLSCEQNLNHDAMYWYRQDPGQGLRLIYYSQIVNDFQKGDIAEGYSVSREKKESFPLTVTSAQKNPTAFYLCASSIDGGPGLAGLNEQFFGPGTRLTVL.